What follows describes a single TCR beta chain. The use of a sample-barcoded 5' primer and a J-beta primer mix characterized a second PCR of roughly 7 to 11 cycles. Researchers report that a template-switch adaptor with 12 random nucleotides tagged each cDNA molecule. MiXCR, applied by TCRdb to the 5' RACE reads, yields one record per CDR3 protein. The sample comprises some 930,000 distinct CDR3 sequences, almost 30% of which are singletons, and 10% rests with the top ten. The data originate from a study of blood T cells in healthy people across ages. With V trimmed by 7 bases and J by 4 bases, 11 bases remained unmatched. The CDR3 length is 16 residues. Samples each yielded at least 6 micrograms of total RNA. The sample was also reused in another study, on T cells of mothers and their children. That study reports: An overlap that was slightly higher, though non-significant, was seen in related mother-child pairs versus unrelated pairs.

The TCR was taken from a woman in her 40s in good health. Sequencing was performed on blood. The rearrangement joins TRBV12-3 or TRBV12-4 to TRBJ2-2, with 8 bases that match TRBD1. The CDR3 DNA reads as TGTGCCAGCACTAATCGCAGGGGGCCGATCACCGGGGAGCTGTTTTTT. It is translated as CASTNRRGPITGELFF.